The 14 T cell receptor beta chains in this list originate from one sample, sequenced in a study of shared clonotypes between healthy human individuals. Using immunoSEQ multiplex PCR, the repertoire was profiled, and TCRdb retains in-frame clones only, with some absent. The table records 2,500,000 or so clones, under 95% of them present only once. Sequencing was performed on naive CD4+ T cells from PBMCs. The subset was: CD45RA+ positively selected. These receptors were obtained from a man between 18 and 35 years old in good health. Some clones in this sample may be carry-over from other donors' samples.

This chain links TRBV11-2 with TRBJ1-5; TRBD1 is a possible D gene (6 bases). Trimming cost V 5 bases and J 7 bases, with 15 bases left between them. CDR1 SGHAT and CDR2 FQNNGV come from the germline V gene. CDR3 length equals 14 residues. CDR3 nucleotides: TGTGCCAGCAGCGAGGCAGGGGCGTGGCAGCCCCAGCATTTT. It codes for CASSEAGAWQPQHF.

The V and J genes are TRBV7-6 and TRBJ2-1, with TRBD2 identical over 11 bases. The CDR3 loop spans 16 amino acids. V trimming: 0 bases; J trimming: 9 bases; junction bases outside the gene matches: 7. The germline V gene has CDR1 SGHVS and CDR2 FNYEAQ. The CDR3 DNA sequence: TGTGCCAGCAGCTTAGCGAGAGTAGCGGGAGGGTCTGAGCAGTTCTTC. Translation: CASSLARVAGGSEQFF.

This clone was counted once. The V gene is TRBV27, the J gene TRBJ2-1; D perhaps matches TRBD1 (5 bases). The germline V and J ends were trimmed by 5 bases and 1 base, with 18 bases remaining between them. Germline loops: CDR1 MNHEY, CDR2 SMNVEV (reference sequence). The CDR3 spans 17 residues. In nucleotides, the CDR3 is TGTGCCAGCAGTCGTACAGGAACCCCCAGTTCCTACAATGAGCAGTTCTTC. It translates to CASSRTGTPSSYNEQFF.

This CDR3 reads CASSVVVGDRVYNEQFF. The CDR3 nucleotides read TGTGCCAGCAGCGTAGTTGTTGGAGACAGGGTCTACAATGAGCAGTTCTTC. The chain couples TRBV9 to TRBJ2-1; 7 positions agree with TRBD1. J gave up 3 bases and V 0 bases, and 9 bases lay outside the gene matches. CDR3 size: 17 residues. Per the germline V gene, CDR1 is SGDLS and CDR2 is YYNGEE.

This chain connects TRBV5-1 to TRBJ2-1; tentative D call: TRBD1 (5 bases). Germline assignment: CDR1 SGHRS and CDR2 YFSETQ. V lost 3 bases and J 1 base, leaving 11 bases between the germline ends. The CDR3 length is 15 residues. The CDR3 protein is CASSSPQGSYNEQFF. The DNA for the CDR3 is TGCGCCAGCAGCTCACCTCAGGGTTCCTACAATGAGCAGTTCTTC.

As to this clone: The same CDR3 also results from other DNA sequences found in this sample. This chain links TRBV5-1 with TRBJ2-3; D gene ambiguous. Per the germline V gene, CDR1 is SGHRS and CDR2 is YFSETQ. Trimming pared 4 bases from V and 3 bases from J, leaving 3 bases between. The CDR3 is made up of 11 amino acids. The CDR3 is CASSQTDTQYF. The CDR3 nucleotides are TGCGCCAGCAGCCAGACAGATACGCAGTATTTT.

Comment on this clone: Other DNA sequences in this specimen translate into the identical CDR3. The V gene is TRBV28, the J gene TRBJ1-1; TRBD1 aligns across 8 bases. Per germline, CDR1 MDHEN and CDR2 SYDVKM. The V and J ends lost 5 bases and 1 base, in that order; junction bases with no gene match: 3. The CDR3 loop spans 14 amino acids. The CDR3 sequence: CASSPGQGNTEAFF. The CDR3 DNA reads TGTGCCAGCAGTCCCGGACAGGGGAACACTGAAGCTTTCTTT.

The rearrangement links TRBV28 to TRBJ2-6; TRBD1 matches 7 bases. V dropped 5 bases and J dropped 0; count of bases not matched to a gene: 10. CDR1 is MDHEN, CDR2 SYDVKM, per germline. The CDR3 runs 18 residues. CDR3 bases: TGTGCCAGCAGTGCTCCGGACAGGTTCCTCTCTGGGGCCAACGTCCTGACTTTC. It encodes CASSAPDRFLSGANVLTF.

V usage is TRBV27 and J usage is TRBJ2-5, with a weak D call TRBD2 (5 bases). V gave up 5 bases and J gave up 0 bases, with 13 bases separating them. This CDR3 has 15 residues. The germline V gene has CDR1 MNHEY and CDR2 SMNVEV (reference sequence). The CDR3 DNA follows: TGTGCCAGCAGTCCTTGGAGGTCTTACCAAGAGACCCAGTACTTC. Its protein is CASSPWRSYQETQYF.

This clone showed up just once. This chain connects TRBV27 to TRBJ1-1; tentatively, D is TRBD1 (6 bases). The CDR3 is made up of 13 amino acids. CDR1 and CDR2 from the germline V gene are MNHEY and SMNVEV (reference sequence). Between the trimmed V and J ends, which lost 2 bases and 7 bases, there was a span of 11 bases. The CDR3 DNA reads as TGTGCCAGCAGTTTAGTACAGGGCCATGAAGCTTTCTTT. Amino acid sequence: CASSLVQGHEAFF.

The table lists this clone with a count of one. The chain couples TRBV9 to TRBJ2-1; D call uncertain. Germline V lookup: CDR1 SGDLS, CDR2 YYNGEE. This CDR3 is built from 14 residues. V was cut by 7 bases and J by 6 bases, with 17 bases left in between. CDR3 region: CASGLAPTPNEQFF. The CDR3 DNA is TGTGCCAGCGGGTTAGCTCCCACCCCCAATGAGCAGTTCTTC.

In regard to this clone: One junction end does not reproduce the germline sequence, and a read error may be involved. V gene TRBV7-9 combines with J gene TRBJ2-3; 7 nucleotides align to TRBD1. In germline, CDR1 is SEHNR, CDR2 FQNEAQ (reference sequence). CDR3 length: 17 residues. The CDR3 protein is CAGSPQPRQGIPDTQYF. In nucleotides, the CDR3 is TGTGCCGGCAGCCCCCAGCCACGACAGGGAATCCCAGATACGCAGTATTTT.

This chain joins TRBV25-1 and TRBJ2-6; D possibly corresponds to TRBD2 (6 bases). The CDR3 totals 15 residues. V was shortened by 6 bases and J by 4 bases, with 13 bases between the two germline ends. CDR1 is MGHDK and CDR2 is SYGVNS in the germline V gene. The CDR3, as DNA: TGTGCCAGCAGCGGCGGGGCGTGGGGGGCCAACGTCCTGACTTTC. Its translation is CASSGGAWGANVLTF.

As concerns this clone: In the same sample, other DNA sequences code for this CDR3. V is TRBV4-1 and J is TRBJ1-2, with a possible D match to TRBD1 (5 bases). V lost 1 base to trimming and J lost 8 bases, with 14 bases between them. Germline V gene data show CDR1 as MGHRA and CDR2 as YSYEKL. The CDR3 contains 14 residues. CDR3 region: CASSQVAGVGGYTF. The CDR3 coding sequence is TGCGCCAGCAGCCAAGTTGCGGGGGTGGGCGGCTACACCTTC.